A selection of T cell receptor beta chains follows, all from one sample in a study of OX40 agonist ivuxolimab in advanced cancers. TCRdb keeps only in-frame clones here, not all; method: immunoSEQ multiplex PCR. The sample shows 35,000 to 40,000 clones, about 90% of them seen only once. Here the sequenced sample was CD4+ or CD8+ T cells sorted from blood, taken in a trial of the OX40 agonist ivuxolimab. These receptors all stem from an adult with an advanced solid tumor such as melanoma, head and neck, liver or kidney cancer. CDR3s leave out the opening cysteine and the closing phenylalanine or tryptophan.

J gene	V gene	CDR3 protein
TRBJ2-7	TRBV7-9	ASSPTADGPYEQY
TRBJ1-2	TRBV5-4	ASSWLTGGDGYT
TRBJ2-7	TRBV7-8	ASSQDRAGEQY
TRBJ2-3	TRBV4-3	ASSQDLYTTSGREDTQY
TRBJ2-7	TRBV11-2	ASSPTRVEQY
TRBJ2-1	TRBV29-1	SALTGESSYNEQF
TRBJ2-5	TRBV5-6	ASSFYRGSSETQY
TRBJ2-1	TRBV9	ASSGELAGNYNEQF
TRBJ2-7	TRBV19	ASMERTGTYEQY
TRBJ2-5	TRBV5-8	ASSPAMGAQY
TRBJ1-1	TRBV4-2	ASSLGVTGGTEAF
TRBJ1-1	TRBV7-9	ASSLKGTEAF
TRBJ2-3	TRBV7-6	ASSEDRGYTDTQY
TRBJ2-7	TRBV11-1	ASSLVWDSHYEQY
TRBJ1-2	TRBV6-5	ASRLNRGANYGYT
TRBJ1-3	TRBV10-3	AISESRPGNTIY
TRBJ1-2	TRBV29-1	SVEGGGVADYT
TRBJ1-1	TRBV27	ASSDGPRGTTEAF
TRBJ1-1	TRBV25-1	ASREQGKAEAF
TRBJ1-5	TRBV28	ASTWDPQGALNQPQH
TRBJ1-1	TRBV7-9	ASSFGPVTEAF
TRBJ2-5	TRBV6-5	ASSSTERETQY
TRBJ1-1	TRBV6-5	ASSLLGGYTEAF
TRBJ2-1	TRBV9	ASSGTSSDHNEQF
TRBJ2-2	TRBV9	ASSSGGGELF
TRBJ1-2	TRBV28	ASSLFNKNFEGYT
TRBJ1-1	TRBV18	ASSPGRVAEAF
TRBJ2-1	TRBV28	ASSGLAGGRSYNEQF
TRBJ1-1	TRBV9	ASSPAFAGTGNTEAF
TRBJ2-3	TRBV6-6	ASSHQTGGETDTQY
TRBJ1-5	TRBV6-6	ASSFRQGNQPQH
TRBJ1-2	TRBV7-3	ASSLRGGEWDGYT
TRBJ2-1	TRBV5-6	ASSLTDEQF
TRBJ2-1	TRBV9	ASSRSGSQF
TRBJ1-1	TRBV7-8	ASSLGRTPNTEAF
TRBJ2-1	TRBV9	ASSDGTGSSSPYNEQF
TRBJ1-5	TRBV19	ASSAAVNQPQH
TRBJ1-2	TRBV25-1	ASNPPGGGYT
TRBJ2-2	TRBV15	ATPIVNGSGGELF
TRBJ2-2	TRBV5-6	ASSLKAGHQFGELF
TRBJ1-1	TRBV5-6	ASSFLQGGTEAF
TRBJ2-1	TRBV28	ASGLAGKRLANEQF
TRBJ2-7	TRBV9	ASSVGPGGIEQY
TRBJ1-2	TRBV19	ASSLSATNYGYT
TRBJ2-4	TRBV19	ASRPPEAKNIQY
TRBJ2-1	TRBV6-1	ASSELGGSYNEQF
TRBJ1-1	TRBV6-6	ASRRERDTEAF
TRBJ1-5	TRBV20-1	SARDGQPQH
TRBJ1-2	TRBV29-1	SALGVRKYGYT
TRBJ1-6	TRBV7-7	ASSHLGQLERSYNSPLH
TRBJ2-3	TRBV7-9	ASSSGQGITDTQY
TRBJ2-5	TRBV18	ASSPNSNEETQY
TRBJ1-2	TRBV4-3	ASSQDTTGGKDGYT
TRBJ2-3	TRBV30	AWSVGVSTDTQY